This paragraph covers one TCR beta chain sequence. This sample was taken from a study of T cells in Graves' hyperthyroidism and ophthalmopathy. Clinical symptoms, serum thyroxine, TRAb, thyroid ultrasound and orbital computed tomography informed diagnoses. Amplification targeted TCR beta CDR3 regions from RNA transcripts. HTBI primers were employed in a first-round RT-PCR of the TCR CDR3. One entry per CDR3 protein, called by TCRdb with MiXCR from the multiplex PCR reads. The sample lists about 420,000 distinct CDR3 sequences, less than 20% occurring once. Germline loops: CDR1 KGHSH, CDR2 LQKENI. Trimming removed 5 bases from V and 6 bases from J, with 25 bases in between. CDR3 length equals 17 residues.

The rearrangement joins TRBV18 to TRBJ1-2; D is perhaps TRBD1 (5 bases). The sequence was obtained from a woman between 18 and 29 years old with Graves' hyperthyroidism. The sample taken for sequencing was blood. CDR3 residues: CASSSRASGVDKDGYTF. Here the CDR3 DNA reads TGTGCCAGCTCATCCCGGGCCTCGGGGGTGGATAAGGATGGCTACACCTTC.